The 23 T cell receptor beta chains below all came from one sample that was sequenced in a study of T-cell memory formation after mild COVID-19. MiXCR, run by TCRdb on the 5' RACE reads, gives a single entry per CDR3 protein. The profile shows just over 200,000 distinct CDR3 sequences, around 9.1% of them singletons. The sample comprised PBMCs or a T cell subset sorted from them (not recorded which). Every receptor here comes from a man in his late teens or twenties who had mild COVID-19 (a few samples of this study predate the infection). Cell type and time point are not known.

This clonotype occurred many times. This chain uses TRBV5-1 with TRBJ2-5; perhaps TRBD1 as D (6 bases). Germline V gene data show CDR1 as SGHRS and CDR2 as YFSETQ. This CDR3 region has 16 residues. Trimming cost V 0 bases and J 2 bases, with 14 bases left between them. In DNA form, the CDR3 reads TGCGCCAGCAGCTTGGTACAGGGACGGGGACAAGAGACCCAGTACTTC. Encoded protein: CASSLVQGRGQETQYF.

This clonotype was seen at least ten times. The gene calls are TRBV11-3 and TRBJ1-1; tentatively, D is TRBD1 (6 bases). The CDR3 contains 12 residues. The germline V gene has CDR1 SGHNT and CDR2 YENEEA. Between the trimmed V and J ends, which lost 5 bases and 5 bases, there was a span of 9 bases. CDR3 bases: TGTGCCAGCAGCCCGGGGGCTACTGAAGCTTTCTTT. This codes for CASSPGATEAFF.

This clonotype was counted a few times. This chain links TRBV20-1 with TRBJ1-2, with D perhaps TRBD1 (5 bases). This CDR3 comprises 12 residues. The germline gives CDR1 DFQATT, CDR2 SNEGSKA (reference sequence). Between the trimmed V and J ends, which lost 7 bases and 3 bases, there was a span of 12 bases. The CDR3 sequence is CSGSGDYYGYTF. In nucleotides, the CDR3 is TGCAGTGGTTCCGGGGACTACTATGGCTACACCTTC.

This clonotype was observed at least ten times. The genes are TRBV11-2 and TRBJ1-3, with 7 bases identical to TRBD1. CDR1 is SGHAT, CDR2 FQNNGV, per germline. The CDR3 is 23 amino acids. Germline trimming cut 5 bases from V and 0 bases from J; bases unmatched to any gene: 28. The CDR3 sequence is CASSTRDSQRLMTRVTSGNTIYF. DNA of the CDR3: TGTGCCAGCAGCACCCGGGACAGCCAAAGGCTTATGACTAGGGTGACCTCTGGAAACACCATATATTTT.

There are many counts of this clonotype. The CDR3 DNA reads TGCGCCAGCAGCTTGGAGCACCCCCAGCAGCAGCCCCAGCATTTT. It yields the protein CASSLEHPQQQPQHF. The chain is built from TRBV5-1 and TRBJ1-5; unclear D gene. Germline CDR1 SGHRS, CDR2 YFSETQ. This CDR3 comprises 15 residues. Between the trimmed V and J ends, which lost 0 bases and 7 bases, there was a span of 14 bases.

This clonotype was observed a few times. The chain has TRBV6-6 and TRBJ1-5; 8 nucleotides align to TRBD1. The V gene end was trimmed by 5 bases and the J gene end by 6 bases; junction bases not matched to a gene: 6. CDR3 size: 14 residues. Germline V gives CDR1 MNHNY, CDR2 SVGAGI (reference sequence). CDR3 sequence reads: CASSRDRGIQPQHF. CDR3 nucleotides: TGTGCCAGCAGTCGCGACAGGGGAATTCAGCCCCAGCATTTT.

Turning to this clonotype: The junction departs from germline at one end; a sequencing error may be responsible. This chain joins TRBV20-1 and TRBJ2-1; D is ambiguous. This CDR3 is built from 12 residues. Germline CDR1 reads DFQATT; CDR2 reads SNEGSKA (reference sequence). DNA for the CDR3: TGCAGTGCCAGAGATTCCCACAATGAGCAGTTCTTC. Its protein product is CSARDSHNEQFF.

This clonotype was recorded at least ten times. The chain uses TRBV4-3 and TRBJ1-6, with D unclear. V was pared by 0 bases and J by 1 base, with 16 bases between. The CDR3 runs 19 residues. Germline CDR1 LGHNA, CDR2 YSLEER. CDR3 loop: CASSQDTPTPGSYNSPLHF. The DNA of the CDR3 is TGCGCCAGCAGCCAAGATACTCCAACACCAGGATCCTATAATTCACCCCTCCACTTT.

The table lists this clonotype with a few counts. The rearrangement joins TRBV20-1 to TRBJ2-7; 10 nucleotides agree with TRBD2. The CDR3 extends over 14 amino acids. V trimming: 3 bases; J trimming: 2 bases; junction bases outside the gene matches: 4. CDR1 is DFQATT, CDR2 SNEGSKA, per germline (reference sequence). The CDR3 here is CSASPSGGPYEQYF. CDR3 sequence (DNA): TGCAGTGCTAGCCCTAGCGGGGGCCCCTACGAGCAGTACTTC.

This clonotype was picked up a small number of times. This chain connects TRBV7-2 to TRBJ1-2, with 9 nucleotides matching TRBD1. The junction had 5 bases not matched to a gene; V was cut back by 2 bases and J by 7 bases. Germline CDR1 and CDR2: SGHTA and FQGNSA. This CDR3 is built from 14 residues. CDR3 in DNA: TGTGCCAGCAGCTTATGGGGACAGGGAGGTGGCTACACCTTC. It specifies CASSLWGQGGGYTF.

The chain is built from TRBV12-3 or TRBV12-4 and TRBJ2-5, with TRBD2 matching over 9 bases. The CDR3 loop spans 16 amino acids. The V gene end was trimmed by 1 base and the J gene end by 4 bases; junction bases not matched to a gene: 7. The CDR3 DNA sequence: TGTGCCAGCAGTTTAGGGGCGGGGGGGCCGGTAGAGACCCAGTACTTC. This gives the protein CASSLGAGGPVETQYF.

The chain carries TRBV6-6 and TRBJ2-7; 8 bases align to TRBD1. This CDR3 spans 13 amino acids. Germline V gene lookup returns CDR1 MNHNY and CDR2 SVGAGI (reference sequence). The trim removed 4 bases at V and 7 bases at J, leaving 6 bases unmatched. As DNA, the CDR3 is TGTGCCAGCAGTTCCCCCGGGGACAGGGAGCAGTACGTC. Its protein product is CASSSPGDREQYV.

This clonotype has just a few counts. The chain is built from TRBV18 and TRBJ1-6; D not certain. The CDR3 runs to 12 residues. From germline, CDR1 is KGHSH and CDR2 LQKENI. Trimming pared 5 bases from V and 9 bases from J, leaving 8 bases between. The CDR3 DNA follows: TGTGCCAGCTCAGGGGAAGCTTCACCCCTCCACTTT. Translated: CASSGEASPLHF.

This clonotype occurred many times. V usage is TRBV12-3 or TRBV12-4 and J usage is TRBJ2-5; D is unresolved. The CDR3 loop spans 16 amino acids. V was clipped by 3 bases and J by 1 base, with 15 bases between them. The chain's CDR3 is CASSFRRNVIQETQYF. The CDR3 nucleotides read TGTGCCAGCAGTTTTCGGCGGAATGTGATCCAAGAGACCCAGTACTTC.

The rearrangement uses TRBV2 and TRBJ2-3, with D possibly matching TRBD2 (5 bases). Germline CDR1 is SNHLY and CDR2 is FYNNEI. This CDR3 has 13 residues. Trimming took 6 bases from V and 5 from J, leaving 12 bases between them. This CDR3 is CASRRERLDTQYF. The CDR3 bases are TGTGCCAGCAGGAGAGAGCGGTTAGATACGCAGTATTTT.

This clonotype has a count of ten or more. V and J are TRBV5-1 and TRBJ2-3; TRBD2 agrees at 7 bases. Germline V gene lookup returns CDR1 SGHRS and CDR2 YFSETQ. The V and J ends lost 0 bases and 2 bases, in that order; junction bases with no gene match: 9. The CDR3 spans 17 residues. In DNA, the CDR3 is TGCGCCAGCAGCTTGGCTGTTACGGGGGGACTCACAGATACGCAGTATTTT. It encodes CASSLAVTGGLTDTQYF.

The V gene is TRBV2, the J gene TRBJ2-2; D remains unclear. The germline V and J ends were trimmed by 1 base and 6 bases, with 6 bases remaining between them. The CDR3 extends over 13 amino acids. CDR1 and CDR2 from the germline V gene are SNHLY and FYNNEI. The CDR3 loop reads CASSEDMAGELFF. As DNA, the CDR3 is TGTGCCAGCAGTGAAGATATGGCCGGGGAGCTGTTTTTT. Full variable domain (rest looked up from reference TRBV2 and TRBJ2-2): EPEVTQTPSHQVTQMGQEVILRCVPISNHLYFYWYRQILGQKVEFLVSFYNNEISEKSEIFDDQFSVERPDGSNFTLKIRSTKLEDSAMYFCASSEDMAGELFFGEGSRLTVL.

The genes are TRBV18 and TRBJ2-4; the match to TRBD1 covers 10 bases. Germline-derived CDR1 and CDR2 are KGHSH and LQKENI. V shed 6 bases, J shed 9 bases, and the junction held 8 bases outside the gene matches. The CDR3 consists of 14 residues. CDR3 in amino acids: CASSPGQGSSIQYF. The DNA of the CDR3 is TGTGCCAGCTCGCCGGGACAGGGGAGTAGCATTCAGTACTTC.

This clonotype has more than one count but fewer than ten. The chain carries TRBV29-1 and TRBJ1-2; D remains ambiguous. The CDR3 totals 14 residues. From germline, CDR1 is SQVTM and CDR2 ANQGSEA. Deletions cut 2 bases from V and 8 bases from J, with 18 bases between. For the CDR3, the DNA is TGCAGCGTTGAATTACAGATCTGGGCGGAAGGCTACACCTTC. Translating it yields CSVELQIWAEGYTF.

The V call is TRBV6-2 or TRBV6-3, the J call TRBJ1-5; D unresolved. The V gene lost 6 bases and the J gene lost 6 bases, with 12 bases spanning the gap. CDR3 length: 13 residues. Germline V gene lookup returns CDR1 MNHEY and CDR2 SVGEGT. The CDR3 sequence: CASRDFEGQPQHF. The CDR3 bases are TGTGCCAGCAGGGACTTTGAGGGTCAGCCCCAGCATTTT.

The V and J genes are TRBV7-3 and TRBJ1-2, with TRBD1 identical over 8 bases. This CDR3 has 12 amino acids. CDR1 is SGHTA, CDR2 FQGTGA, per germline. The V gene end was trimmed by 5 bases and the J gene end by 7 bases; junction bases not matched to a gene: 3. The CDR3 here is CASSGQGSGYTF. CDR3 DNA: TGTGCCAGCAGCGGACAGGGTTCTGGCTACACCTTC.

This clonotype showed up just a few times. The chain employs TRBV6-5 and TRBJ2-5; perhaps TRBD2 as D (6 bases). The V and J ends lost 6 bases and 4 bases respectively, with 12 bases between them. The CDR3 length is 13 residues. Per the germline V gene, CDR1 is MNHEY and CDR2 is SVGAGI. The chain's CDR3 is CASRPRGRETQYF. CDR3 DNA sequence: TGTGCCAGCAGGCCTCGGGGGAGAGAGACCCAGTACTTC.

This clonotype occurred a few times. The gene calls are TRBV20-1 and TRBJ2-7, with TRBD2 identical over 11 bases. Germline V gives CDR1 DFQATT, CDR2 SNEGSKA (reference sequence). This CDR3 contains 15 residues. CDR3 protein: CNHGASGGPAYEQYF. The CDR3 DNA reads as TGCAACCATGGGGCTAGCGGGGGGCCGGCCTACGAGCAGTACTTC.